Below are 23 T cell receptor beta chains sequenced from a single sample in a study of blood T cell repertoires in COVID-19. Libraries were prepared by immunoSEQ multiplex PCR; TCRdb keeps only in-frame clonotypes and omits some of them. The sample lists about 55,000 clones, roughly 80% occurring once. Source material: peripheral blood. The receptors originated from a woman in her sixties or seventies with acute or convalescent COVID-19.

This clone was seen once. The genes are TRBV19 and TRBJ1-5, with D maybe TRBD1 (6 bases). V lost 10 bases to trimming and J lost 5 bases, with 18 bases between them. The CDR3 totals 14 residues. Per the germline V gene, CDR1 is LNHDA and CDR2 is SQIVND (reference sequence). CDR3: CATTDSNGDQPQHF. CDR3 coding DNA: TGTGCCACAACGGACAGTAACGGAGATCAGCCCCAGCATTTT.

The chain has TRBV5-1 and TRBJ2-4; D perhaps matches TRBD2 (5 bases). V shed 1 base and J shed 2 bases, with 16 bases lying between them. The germline V gene has CDR1 SGHRS and CDR2 YFSETQ. This CDR3 has 17 amino acids. The CDR3 DNA reads as TGCGCCAGCAGCTTGTCTCTAGCATTGTCGACCAAAAACATTCAGTACTTC. Its translation is CASSLSLALSTKNIQYF.

The J gene is TRBJ1-4, the V gene TRBV28, with TRBD1 identical over 10 bases. Trimming took 7 bases from V and 6 from J; bases not matched to a gene: 8. The CDR3 is 15 amino acids. Germline-derived CDR1 and CDR2 are MDHEN and SYDVKM. The DNA of the CDR3 is TGTGCCAGCACCCCGGGGGACAGGGGTCATGAAAAACTGTTTTTT. Protein sequence: CASTPGDRGHEKLFF.

The V gene is TRBV27, the J gene TRBJ1-6, with 10 bases matching TRBD1. Per the germline V gene, CDR1 is MNHEY and CDR2 is SMNVEV (reference sequence). V shed 4 bases, J shed 1 base, and the junction held 7 bases outside the gene matches. The CDR3 covers 18 residues. The CDR3 spells CASSSPRQGASYNSPLHF. The CDR3 DNA reads as TGTGCCAGCAGTTCTCCCCGACAGGGGGCATCCTATAATTCACCCCTCCACTTT.

V usage is TRBV27 and J usage is TRBJ2-2; weak D call: TRBD2 (6 bases). With 6 bases removed from V and 1 base from J, the gap between germline ends came to 18 bases. Germline V gene lookup returns CDR1 MNHEY and CDR2 SMNVEV (reference sequence). The CDR3 extends over 17 amino acids. CDR3 DNA sequence: TGTGCCAGCAGCACACAAAGACTAGGGCAGAACACCGGGGAGCTGTTTTTT. Protein product: CASSTQRLGQNTGELFF.

V and J are TRBV11-3 and TRBJ1-6; D is ambiguous. V dropped 5 bases and J dropped 6 bases, with 8 bases sitting between them. CDR1 is SGHNT and CDR2 is YENEEA in the germline V gene. CDR3 length equals 13 residues. The CDR3 loop reads CASSAVSNSPLHF. CDR3 sequence (DNA): TGTGCCAGCAGCGCAGTCTCTAATTCACCCCTCCACTTT.

The chain couples TRBV3-1 (or the pseudogene TRBV3-2) to TRBJ1-1; D unclear. Germline CDR1 is LGHDT and CDR2 is YNNKEL (reference sequence). The CDR3 is 13 amino acids. The ends were cut back, 10 bases at V and 5 bases at J, with 17 bases in the middle. The CDR3 nucleotides are TGTGCCACCACCCGGGAACTGGGAACTGAAGCTTTCTTT. Its protein is CATTRELGTEAFF.

The V call is TRBV28, the J call TRBJ2-7; 7 positions agree with TRBD2. The ends lost 6 bases at V and 6 bases at J; junction bases unmatched: 14. This CDR3 comprises 15 residues. In germline, CDR1 is MDHEN, CDR2 SYDVKM. This CDR3 reads CASSPIGGFSGEQYF. The DNA for the CDR3 is TGTGCCAGCAGCCCAATCGGGGGGTTCTCGGGCGAGCAGTACTTC.

This clone was observed a single time. Here the CDR3 DNA reads TGTGCCAGCAGCTTAGACTTAGGCACAGATACGCAGTATTTT. Protein: CASSLDLGTDTQYF. The gene calls are TRBV11-3 and TRBJ2-3; D remains unclear. With 0 bases removed from V and 1 base from J, the gap between germline ends came to 5 bases. CDR3 length equals 14 residues. CDR1 SGHNT and CDR2 YENEEA come from the germline V gene.

Relative to its sample, this clone is medium-sized (0.01 to 0.1%). V gene TRBV28 combines with J gene TRBJ1-5, with D perhaps TRBD1 (6 bases). This CDR3 spans 14 amino acids. Germline V CDR1 and CDR2: MDHEN, SYDVKM. Trimming pared 6 bases from V and 2 bases from J, leaving 11 bases between. CDR3 coding DNA: TGTGCCAGCAGCAGGGGTTTTGGCAATCAGCCCCAGCATTTT. Protein: CASSRGFGNQPQHF.

The chain couples TRBV6-1 to TRBJ1-5; the D gene is possibly TRBD1 (5 bases). The CDR3 length is 17 residues. Trimming pared 4 bases from V and 3 bases from J, leaving 19 bases between. Per germline, CDR1 MNHNS and CDR2 SASEGT. The CDR3 loop is CASSGRPDRIFNQPQHF. CDR3 nucleotide sequence: TGTGCCAGCAGTGGAAGACCCGACAGAATCTTCAATCAGCCCCAGCATTTT.

V gene TRBV6-1 combines with J gene TRBJ1-1; D may be TRBD1 (5 bases). The CDR3 has 17 amino acids. Germline CDR1 and CDR2: MNHNS and SASEGT. Trimming shortened V by 2 bases and J by 5 bases, and 21 bases separated the two germline ends. The DNA for the CDR3 is TGTGCCAGCAGTGAATCGAAGGGGATTAAAAGGCAGACTGAAGCTTTCTTT. Its protein product is CASSESKGIKRQTEAFF.

The V and J genes are TRBV28 and TRBJ1-1; 7 nucleotides align to TRBD1. Germline CDR1 reads MDHEN; CDR2 reads SYDVKM. This CDR3 is built from 16 residues. The trim removed 5 bases at V and 4 bases at J, leaving 13 bases unmatched. The CDR3 nucleotides are TGTGCCAGCAGTCGAAGACTTGACAGGGTCGGCACTGAAGCTTTCTTT. Translation gives CASSRRLDRVGTEAFF.

The chain links TRBV2 to TRBJ1-6; 9 nucleotides match TRBD1. This CDR3 is 16 amino acids long. Per the germline V gene, CDR1 is SNHLY and CDR2 is FYNNEI. Trimming took 8 bases from V and 9 from J; bases not matched to a gene: 14. CDR3 region: CASGRTGVEGGSPLHF. DNA for the CDR3: TGTGCCAGCGGCAGGACAGGGGTTGAAGGTGGTTCACCCCTCCACTTT.

In DNA form, the CDR3 reads TGTGCCAGCAGCCGACAGGTCCAAGAGACCCAGTACTTC. Protein product: CASSRQVQETQYF. The chain links TRBV5-8 to TRBJ2-5, with D maybe TRBD1 (6 bases). The CDR3 length is 13 residues. Germline V gene sequence: CDR1 SGHTS, CDR2 YDEGEE. V was trimmed by 4 bases and J by 1 base, leaving 8 bases between them.

The rearrangement uses TRBV18 and TRBJ2-2; possible D gene TRBD2, 5 bases. Trimming took 1 base from V and 0 from J, leaving 6 bases between them. CDR1 KGHSH and CDR2 LQKENI come from the germline V gene. The CDR3 spans 15 residues. The CDR3 region is CASSPLGANTGELFF. The CDR3 DNA is TGTGCCAGCTCACCACTCGGGGCGAACACCGGGGAGCTGTTTTTT.

The rearrangement joins TRBV28 to TRBJ2-2; D might be TRBD1 (6 bases). V lost 3 bases and J 2 bases, leaving 19 bases between the germline ends. CDR1 and CDR2 (germline): MDHEN, SYDVKM. This CDR3 contains 18 residues. CDR3 nucleotide sequence: TGTGCCAGCAGTTTTGGTAGCAGGTGGGGGCCCAACACCGGGGAGCTGTTTTTT. This gives the protein CASSFGSRWGPNTGELFF.

V gene TRBV10-1 combines with J gene TRBJ1-1; D unresolved. V dropped 6 bases and J dropped 0 bases, with 14 bases sitting between them. The CDR3 totals 15 residues. Germline assignment: CDR1 WNHNN and CDR2 SYGVQD (reference sequence). Written as DNA, the CDR3 is TGCGCCAGCAGAGTCACGAGGTCCTTGAACACTGAAGCTTTCTTT. It encodes CASRVTRSLNTEAFF.

This chain's CDR3 is CASSVGTVNTGELFF. Written as DNA, the CDR3 is TGTGCCAGCAGCGTTGGGACAGTGAACACCGGGGAGCTGTTTTTT. V usage is TRBV9 and J usage is TRBJ2-2; 7 nucleotides agree with TRBD1. V gave up 2 bases and J gave up 1 base; unmatched junction bases: 2. The CDR3 has 15 amino acids. From germline, CDR1 is SGDLS and CDR2 YYNGEE.

The gene calls are TRBV3-1 (or the pseudogene TRBV3-2) and TRBJ2-1, with a tentative D call TRBD2 (6 bases). V dropped 6 bases and J dropped 1 base, with 13 bases sitting between them. Germline CDR1 is LGHDT and CDR2 is YNNKEL (reference sequence). The CDR3 runs 15 residues. This CDR3 reads CASRGGVGSYNEQFF. CDR3 bases: TGTGCCAGCAGGGGGGGAGTGGGATCCTACAATGAGCAGTTCTTC.

The chain joins TRBV27 to TRBJ2-1; 7 bases fit TRBD2. Germline V gene data show CDR1 as MNHEY and CDR2 as SMNVEV (reference sequence). The CDR3 loop spans 14 amino acids. Trimming removed 3 bases from V and 2 bases from J; junction bases left unmatched: 1. CDR3 in amino acids: CASSLSGTYNEQFF. In DNA, the CDR3 is TGTGCCAGCAGTTTGAGCGGGACCTACAATGAGCAGTTCTTC.

The chain is built from TRBV10-3 and TRBJ1-4, with 9 bases matching TRBD1. The CDR3 has 16 residues. The germline CDR1 and CDR2 sequences are ENHRY and SYGVKD. The trim removed 2 bases at V and 0 bases at J, leaving 1 base unmatched. The DNA for the CDR3 is TGTGCCATCAGTGAGGGACAGGGGACAACTAATGAAAAACTGTTTTTT. As protein: CAISEGQGTTNEKLFF.

This CDR3 reads CASSEVLFSVQGASNSPLHF. CDR3 nucleotides: TGTGCCAGCAGTGAAGTTCTCTTCTCGGTACAGGGCGCCTCTAATTCACCCCTCCACTTT. V and J are TRBV2 and TRBJ1-6; D is perhaps TRBD1 (6 bases). CDR1 is SNHLY, CDR2 FYNNEI, per germline. Trimming shortened V by 1 base and J by 6 bases, and 25 bases separated the two germline ends. This CDR3 is built from 20 residues.